The present entry profiles one T cell receptor (beta chain) with its context. Its antigen is currently unknown. These data come from a study of post-analysis software for immune sequencing data. On the study more broadly: In terms of disease course, relapsing-remitting, secondary progressive and progressive-relapsing multiple sclerosis were included. General study points: Batch-mates among the samples co-clustered strongly by F measure. Among roughly 5 TRBV segments more frequent in patients than controls were TRBV5-6, TRBV5-1 and TRBV20-1.

Researchers reported that TCR beta cDNA libraries carried unique molecular identifiers. Via MiXCR, TCRdb re-called the PCR reads, giving one row per CDR3 protein. The table records about 570,000 distinct CDR3 sequences, 34% of them present only once. V shed 7 bases, J shed 7 bases, and the junction held 5 bases outside the gene matches. Germline CDR1 is LGHDT and CDR2 is YNNKEL (reference sequence). The CDR3 totals 13 residues. J is TRBJ2-1 and V is TRBV3-1; 9 nucleotides agree with TRBD2. The source is a girl under 18 with multiple sclerosis. Sample: blood. The DNA of the CDR3 is TGTGCCAGCAAACTAGCGGGTGGGAATGAGCAGTTCTTC. Translating it yields CASKLAGGNEQFF.